The entry below describes one TCR beta chain. Antigen: not known. Looked up from germline, CDR1 is LGHNA and CDR2 is YNFKEQ. After removal of 6 bases from V and 8 bases from J, the junction contained 10 bases not matched to a gene. The CDR3 is 15 residues long. This sample is part of a study of blood T cells in healthy people across ages. Study observations and caveats: Across samples, TCR beta diversity tracked strongly with naive T cell percentage. Using unsorted PBMCs precluded a conclusive naive versus antigen-experienced comparison. In long-lived donors, naive CD4+ cell counts and diversity exceeded those of aged donors.

Using a J-beta primer mix together with a sample-barcoded 5' primer, a second PCR was run for roughly 7 to 11 cycles. One entry per CDR3 protein results from TCRdb running MiXCR on the 5' RACE reads. The sample yields 1.5 million to 2 million distinct CDR3 sequences, 40% to 55% seen once. The chain couples TRBV4-2 to TRBJ1-4; 9 bases agree with TRBD1. This TCR came from a woman between 40 and 55 years old in good health. The sequenced sample was blood. For the CDR3, the DNA is TGTGCCAGCAGATTGACACAGGGGGCGGCGGAAAAACTGTTTTTT. It translates to CASRLTQGAAEKLFF.